The rows below give T cell receptor beta chains drawn from one sample of a study of blood T cell repertoires in COVID-19. The data were produced by immunoSEQ multiplex PCR, yet TCRdb's version contains in-frame clones alone and is incomplete. The data contain some 110,000 clones, 70% to 85% of them singletons. Source material: peripheral blood. The receptors were sampled from a man in his 70s with active or convalescent COVID-19. Both conserved end residues are part of each CDR3. The order of the fields is J gene, V gene, D gene, clone size, CDR3 DNA, CDR3 protein. D genes are given only for firm matches. Rows give clone size only sometimes, using once, few, many, or a class for an expanded clone.

J gene: TRBJ1-3; V gene: TRBV6-5; D gene: -; clone size: few; CDR3 DNA: TGTGCCAGCAGCCAGGGCGGGGACTCTGGAAACACCATATATTTT; CDR3 protein: CASSQGGDSGNTIYF
J gene: TRBJ1-6; V gene: TRBV9; D gene: TRBD1; clone size: -; CDR3 DNA: TGTGCCAGCAGCGTGGGACAGGTTCTTAATTCACCCCTCCACTTT; CDR3 protein: CASSVGQVLNSPLHF
J gene: TRBJ2-7; V gene: TRBV19; D gene: -; clone size: -; CDR3 DNA: TGTGCCAGTAGTGCCCCCAGTTACGAGCAGTACTTC; CDR3 protein: CASSAPSYEQYF
J gene: TRBJ1-1; V gene: TRBV18; D gene: TRBD1; clone size: -; CDR3 DNA: TGTGCCAGCTCACCTCAAGACGGACAGGGAACTGAAGCTTTCTTT; CDR3 protein: CASSPQDGQGTEAFF
J gene: TRBJ1-2; V gene: TRBV28; D gene: TRBD1; clone size: -; CDR3 DNA: TGTGCCAGCAGAACACCGGGACAGGGGGCAGGAGGCTACACCTTC; CDR3 protein: CASRTPGQGAGGYTF
J gene: TRBJ1-3; V gene: TRBV24-1; D gene: -; clone size: few; CDR3 DNA: TGTGCCACCAGTGACCCAGCGGTCCTTGGAAACACCATATATTTT; CDR3 protein: CATSDPAVLGNTIYF
J gene: TRBJ1-2; V gene: TRBV6-5; D gene: -; clone size: -; CDR3 DNA: TGTGCCAGCAGTTCCCCGGGGAGGGGTCATGGCTACACCTTC; CDR3 protein: CASSSPGRGHGYTF
J gene: TRBJ1-1; V gene: TRBV6-5; D gene: -; clone size: few; CDR3 DNA: TGTGCCAGCAGGCAGACAGTAAGGGACACTGAAGCTTTCTTT; CDR3 protein: CASRQTVRDTEAFF
J gene: TRBJ2-7; V gene: TRBV4-3; D gene: -; clone size: few; CDR3 DNA: TGCGCCAGCAGCCAAGTCAGCGGGCAGTCTCCCCACGAGCAGTACTTC; CDR3 protein: CASSQVSGQSPHEQYF
J gene: TRBJ2-7; V gene: TRBV9; D gene: TRBD1; clone size: -; CDR3 DNA: TGTGCCAGCAGCGTAAGGGACAGGGCCTACGAGCAGTACTTC; CDR3 protein: CASSVRDRAYEQYF
J gene: TRBJ2-4; V gene: TRBV28; D gene: TRBD2; clone size: -; CDR3 DNA: TGTGCCAGCAGTCCCGGGACTAGCGGCTTACTAGCCAAAAACATTCAGTACTTC; CDR3 protein: CASSPGTSGLLAKNIQYF
J gene: TRBJ2-5; V gene: TRBV27; D gene: -; clone size: -; CDR3 DNA: TGTGCCAGCGCCCAGAGGAGACAGGAGACCCAGTACTTC; CDR3 protein: CASAQRRQETQYF
J gene: TRBJ2-7; V gene: TRBV4-3; D gene: -; clone size: -; CDR3 DNA: TGCGCCAGCAGCCAAGTTTTAGCGGAGTCCTACGAGCAGTACTTC; CDR3 protein: CASSQVLAESYEQYF
J gene: TRBJ2-3; V gene: TRBV5-1; D gene: -; clone size: few; CDR3 DNA: TGCGCCAGCAGCTTATTGGCGGGGTACACAGATACGCAGTATTTT; CDR3 protein: CASSLLAGYTDTQYF
J gene: TRBJ2-7; V gene: TRBV7-2; D gene: -; clone size: -; CDR3 DNA: TGTGCCAGCAGCACCCGGCCCGGGTCCTACGAGCAGTACTTC; CDR3 protein: CASSTRPGSYEQYF
J gene: TRBJ1-4; V gene: TRBV19; D gene: TRBD1; clone size: -; CDR3 DNA: TGTGCCAGTAGTAACTCACAGGGGCCTAATGAAAAACTGTTTTTT; CDR3 protein: CASSNSQGPNEKLFF
J gene: TRBJ2-7; V gene: TRBV28; D gene: TRBD1; clone size: -; CDR3 DNA: TGTGCCAGCAGTTTATATCAGGGGGTCTACGAGCAGTACTTC; CDR3 protein: CASSLYQGVYEQYF
J gene: TRBJ1-1; V gene: TRBV9; D gene: -; clone size: -; CDR3 DNA: TGTGCCAGCAGCGTAGGGGGAGAGGGTTGGGCTGAAGCTTTCTTT; CDR3 protein: CASSVGGEGWAEAFF
J gene: TRBJ1-1; V gene: TRBV29-1; D gene: -; clone size: once; CDR3 DNA: TGCAGCGTTGCAAACTTGAACACTGAAGCTTTCTTT; CDR3 protein: CSVANLNTEAFF
J gene: TRBJ2-5; V gene: TRBV3-1/TRBV3-2; D gene: -; clone size: -; CDR3 DNA: TGTGCCAGCAGCCAATACCTAGCGCAAGAGACCCAGTACTTC; CDR3 protein: CASSQYLAQETQYF
J gene: TRBJ2-7; V gene: TRBV3-1/TRBV3-2; D gene: -; clone size: -; CDR3 DNA: TGTGCCAGCAGCCAAGGGGACTCGTTCTACGAGCAGTACTTC; CDR3 protein: CASSQGDSFYEQYF
J gene: TRBJ1-5; V gene: TRBV11-3; D gene: -; clone size: -; CDR3 DNA: TGTGCCAGCAGCCGTTATAGCAATCAGCCCCAGCATTTT; CDR3 protein: CASSRYSNQPQHF
J gene: TRBJ1-2; V gene: TRBV3-1/TRBV3-2; D gene: TRBD1; clone size: -; CDR3 DNA: TGTGCCAGCAGCCAAGCCGGGACAGGGGGTGGCGGCTACACCTTC; CDR3 protein: CASSQAGTGGGGYTF
J gene: TRBJ1-1; V gene: TRBV27; D gene: -; clone size: -; CDR3 DNA: TGTGCCAGCAGTTTCACGGCAGGGGTGGGCACTGAAGCTTTCTTT; CDR3 protein: CASSFTAGVGTEAFF
J gene: TRBJ2-3; V gene: TRBV6-5; D gene: -; clone size: -; CDR3 DNA: TGTGCCAGCAGTTACGCGACAGGCATAACAGATACGCAGTATTTT; CDR3 protein: CASSYATGITDTQYF
J gene: TRBJ1-1; V gene: TRBV5-1; D gene: TRBD1; clone size: few; CDR3 DNA: TGCGCCAGCAGCTCAGAGGGGACAGGGATGCACACTGAAGCTTTCTTT; CDR3 protein: CASSSEGTGMHTEAFF
J gene: TRBJ2-2; V gene: TRBV16; D gene: TRBD1; clone size: -; CDR3 DNA: TGTGCCAGCAGCCGAGACAGGGGGAGGACCGGGGAGCTGTTTTTT; CDR3 protein: CASSRDRGRTGELFF
J gene: TRBJ2-2; V gene: TRBV9; D gene: TRBD2; clone size: -; CDR3 DNA: TGTGCCAGCAGCGTGTTTACGGGACTAGCGGGGCCCACCGGGGAGCTGTTTTTT; CDR3 protein: CASSVFTGLAGPTGELFF
J gene: TRBJ2-7; V gene: TRBV6-1; D gene: TRBD1; clone size: -; CDR3 DNA: TGTGCCAGCAGTGAAGCCGGACAGGGGTCCTACGAGCAGTACTTC; CDR3 protein: CASSEAGQGSYEQYF
J gene: TRBJ1-1; V gene: TRBV18; D gene: -; clone size: -; CDR3 DNA: TGTGCCAGCTCCCCTTCCGTTCAGGGCCCTGAAGCTTTCTTT; CDR3 protein: CASSPSVQGPEAFF
J gene: TRBJ1-1; V gene: TRBV30; D gene: -; clone size: -; CDR3 DNA: TGTGCCTGCCTACCCAGGGAAAACACTGAAGCTTTCTTT; CDR3 protein: CACLPRENTEAFF
J gene: TRBJ2-6; V gene: TRBV9; D gene: -; clone size: -; CDR3 DNA: TGTGCCAGCAGCGTAGACGGGGAGTTGCCCGTCCTGACTTTC; CDR3 protein: CASSVDGELPVLTF
J gene: TRBJ1-3; V gene: TRBV30; D gene: TRBD1; clone size: -; CDR3 DNA: TGTGCCCGTGGGACAGGGAAAGCTGGAAACACCATATATTTT; CDR3 protein: CARGTGKAGNTIYF
J gene: TRBJ2-1; V gene: TRBV5-1; D gene: TRBD2; clone size: -; CDR3 DNA: TGCGCCAGCAGCCATGGAGGCGGGAGCAATGAGCAGTTCTTC; CDR3 protein: CASSHGGGSNEQFF
J gene: TRBJ2-2; V gene: TRBV21-1; D gene: -; clone size: once; CDR3 DNA: TGTGCCAGCAGCAGGGAACCCCAAGGGAGGCCGAACACCGGGGAGCTGTTTTTT; CDR3 protein: CASSREPQGRPNTGELFF
J gene: TRBJ1-2; V gene: TRBV10-3; D gene: -; clone size: -; CDR3 DNA: TGTGCCATCAGTGACGACAGCATAAGGGTGGGTGGCTACACCTTC; CDR3 protein: CAISDDSIRVGGYTF
J gene: TRBJ2-6; V gene: TRBV19; D gene: TRBD1; clone size: once; CDR3 DNA: TGTGCCAGTAGTAGGACAGGGTCTGGGGCCAACGTCCTGACTTTC; CDR3 protein: CASSRTGSGANVLTF
J gene: TRBJ1-5; V gene: TRBV7-2; D gene: TRBD1; clone size: -; CDR3 DNA: TGTGCCAGCAGCCCTTCCCTCGGCGGGACAGGCAATCAGCCCCAGCATTTT; CDR3 protein: CASSPSLGGTGNQPQHF
J gene: TRBJ2-3; V gene: TRBV10-3; D gene: TRBD2; clone size: -; CDR3 DNA: TGTGCCATCATAATGGATAGCGGGGGGGGCTCGGATACGCAGTATTTT; CDR3 protein: CAIIMDSGGGSDTQYF
J gene: TRBJ1-3; V gene: TRBV5-4; D gene: TRBD1; clone size: -; CDR3 DNA: TGTGCCAGCAGCGTACGACAGGGAGTCAGTGGAAACACCATATATTTT; CDR3 protein: CASSVRQGVSGNTIYF
J gene: TRBJ2-7; V gene: TRBV4-2; D gene: TRBD2; clone size: -; CDR3 DNA: TGTGCCAGCAGCCAGGTGCGGGGAGTCGGGACTAGCGGGAGTGTATGGCAGTACTTC; CDR3 protein: CASSQVRGVGTSGSVWQYF
J gene: TRBJ2-1; V gene: TRBV5-5; D gene: -; clone size: -; CDR3 DNA: TGTGCCAGCAGCTCTTCCGGGAGCTACAATGAGCAGTTCTTC; CDR3 protein: CASSSSGSYNEQFF
J gene: TRBJ1-2; V gene: TRBV11-3; D gene: TRBD1; clone size: -; CDR3 DNA: TGTGCCAGCAGCACCCGACAGGGGTTAGGCTACACCTTC; CDR3 protein: CASSTRQGLGYTF
J gene: TRBJ1-2; V gene: TRBV19; D gene: TRBD1; clone size: -; CDR3 DNA: TGTGCCAGTAGAACCGACAGGGGAGGGGACTATGGCTACACCTTC; CDR3 protein: CASRTDRGGDYGYTF
J gene: TRBJ1-2; V gene: TRBV7-9; D gene: TRBD1; clone size: -; CDR3 DNA: TGTGCCAGCAGCAGAAAGACAGGGGGCTCGGACTATGGCTACACCTTC; CDR3 protein: CASSRKTGGSDYGYTF
J gene: TRBJ1-1; V gene: TRBV5-6; D gene: -; clone size: few; CDR3 DNA: TGTGCCAGCAGCTCGGACAGTGACACTGAAGCTTTCTTT; CDR3 protein: CASSSDSDTEAFF
J gene: TRBJ1-6; V gene: TRBV4-2; D gene: -; clone size: few; CDR3 DNA: TGTGCCAGCAGCCCGGCCCCGGGCAGGGCCGATTCACCCCTCCACTTT; CDR3 protein: CASSPAPGRADSPLHF
J gene: TRBJ2-2; V gene: TRBV28; D gene: -; clone size: -; CDR3 DNA: TGTGCCAGCAGTTTTTCGCCCGGCAGGGACACCGGGGAGCTGTTTTTT; CDR3 protein: CASSFSPGRDTGELFF
J gene: TRBJ1-5; V gene: TRBV28; D gene: TRBD1; clone size: many; CDR3 DNA: TGTGCCAGCAGCAGTACCGGGACAGGCTATCAGCCCCAGCATTTT; CDR3 protein: CASSSTGTGYQPQHF
J gene: TRBJ1-1; V gene: TRBV21-1; D gene: -; clone size: -; CDR3 DNA: TGTGCCAGCAGCAGGGACAGGGGGCGACGGCAGACTGAAGCTTTCTTT; CDR3 protein: CASSRDRGRRQTEAFF
J gene: TRBJ2-7; V gene: TRBV15; D gene: TRBD2; clone size: -; CDR3 DNA: TGTGCCACCAGCAGAGATCGCCTAGCGGGAGCCTACGAGCAGTACTTC; CDR3 protein: CATSRDRLAGAYEQYF
J gene: TRBJ1-5; V gene: TRBV5-6; D gene: TRBD1; clone size: -; CDR3 DNA: TGTGCCAGCAGCTTTATTTCAGGAGGACAGGGCGATCAGCCCCAGCATTTT; CDR3 protein: CASSFISGGQGDQPQHF
J gene: TRBJ2-2; V gene: TRBV7-3; D gene: -; clone size: -; CDR3 DNA: TGTGCCAGCAGAGGAGGAACAGGGCACACCGGGGAGCTGTTTTTT; CDR3 protein: CASRGGTGHTGELFF
J gene: TRBJ1-4; V gene: TRBV19; D gene: -; clone size: once; CDR3 DNA: TGTGCCCGGGGAAAACTGTTTTTT; CDR3 protein: CARGKLFF
J gene: TRBJ1-5; V gene: TRBV6-5; D gene: -; clone size: -; CDR3 DNA: TGTGCCAGCAGTTCAGAAGATAGCAATCAGCCCCAGCATTTT; CDR3 protein: CASSSEDSNQPQHF